The clone carrying this T cell receptor (beta chain) was observed a handful of times. As yet, its antigen is unknown. These data belong to a study of T-cell memory formation after mild COVID-19. Study-level background: Clusters were largely donor specific. Study-wide points: Researchers report contracting CD4+ clones mostly in CM and EM, with CD8+ clones in EMRA. Pre-infection memory carried some responding clones, suggesting that cross-reactive memory joined.

The authors produced TCR alpha and TCR beta cDNA libraries with sample barcodes and UMIs by 5'RACE using constant-segment primers. TCRdb ran MiXCR on the 5' RACE reads and lists one entry per CDR3 protein. This table holds more than 300,000 distinct CDR3 sequences, roughly 19% found once. The CDR3 has 11 amino acids. Looked up from germline, CDR1 is SGHDT and CDR2 is YYEEEE. Trimming shortened V by 3 bases and J by 6 bases, and 5 bases separated the two germline ends. This chain uses TRBV5-6 with TRBJ2-3; D gene ambiguous. The receptor was derived from a man aged 18-30 years who had mild COVID-19 (a few samples of this study predate the infection). Cell type and time point are not known. The specimen sequenced was PBMCs or a T cell subset sorted from them (not recorded which). The CDR3 is CASSSYDTQYF. For the CDR3, the DNA is TGTGCCAGCAGCTCGTACGATACGCAGTATTTT.